This TCR beta chain derives from a study of Graves' ophthalmopathy and Graves' hyperthyroidism. This clonotype has at least ten counts. TCR beta CDR3 regions were amplified from RNA transcripts. Scientists carried out first-round RT-PCR using HTBI primers and then a second-round multiplex PCR. One entry per CDR3 protein, called by TCRdb with MiXCR from the multiplex PCR reads. The sample shows about 340,000 distinct CDR3 sequences, 15% to 20% of them seen only once. Looked up from germline, CDR1 is MGHDK and CDR2 is SYGVNS. V shed 8 bases and J shed 8 bases, with 15 bases lying between them. This CDR3 spans 12 amino acids.

The sequenced sample was peripheral blood. The sequence was collected from an adult man with Graves' ophthalmopathy. V and J are TRBV25-1 and TRBJ1-2; D remains unclear. CDR3 in DNA: TGTGCCAGCTGGTCAGAAATCGGCGGCTACACCTTC. It codes for CASWSEIGGYTF.